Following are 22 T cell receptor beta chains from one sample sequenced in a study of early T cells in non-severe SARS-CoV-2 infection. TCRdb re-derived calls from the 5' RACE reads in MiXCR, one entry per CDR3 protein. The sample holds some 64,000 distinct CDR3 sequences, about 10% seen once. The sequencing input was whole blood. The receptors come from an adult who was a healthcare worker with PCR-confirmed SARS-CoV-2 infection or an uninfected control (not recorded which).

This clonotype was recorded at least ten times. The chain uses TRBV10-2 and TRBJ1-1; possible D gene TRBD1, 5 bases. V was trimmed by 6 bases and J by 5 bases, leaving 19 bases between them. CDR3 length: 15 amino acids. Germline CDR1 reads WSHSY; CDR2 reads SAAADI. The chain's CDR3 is CASRKVSASGTEAFF. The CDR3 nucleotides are TGCGCCAGCAGGAAGGTGTCCGCGTCAGGGACTGAAGCTTTCTTT.

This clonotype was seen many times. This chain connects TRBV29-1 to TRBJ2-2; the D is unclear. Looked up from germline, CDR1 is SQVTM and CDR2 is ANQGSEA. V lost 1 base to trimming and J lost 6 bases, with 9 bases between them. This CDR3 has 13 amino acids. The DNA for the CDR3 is TGCAGCGTTGAAGTCCGAGTCGCCGGGGAGCTGTTTTTT. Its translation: CSVEVRVAGELFF.

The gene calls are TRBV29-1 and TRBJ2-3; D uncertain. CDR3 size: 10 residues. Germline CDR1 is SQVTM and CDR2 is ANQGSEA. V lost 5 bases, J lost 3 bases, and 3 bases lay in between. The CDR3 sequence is CSVCTDTQYF. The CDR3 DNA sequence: TGCAGCGTTTGTACAGATACGCAGTATTTT.

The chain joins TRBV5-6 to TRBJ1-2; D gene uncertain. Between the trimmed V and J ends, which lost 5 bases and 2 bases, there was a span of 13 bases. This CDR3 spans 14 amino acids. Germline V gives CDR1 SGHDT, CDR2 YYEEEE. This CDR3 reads CASRTYGGNYGYTF. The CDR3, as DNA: TGTGCCAGCAGGACATATGGAGGGAACTATGGCTACACCTTC.

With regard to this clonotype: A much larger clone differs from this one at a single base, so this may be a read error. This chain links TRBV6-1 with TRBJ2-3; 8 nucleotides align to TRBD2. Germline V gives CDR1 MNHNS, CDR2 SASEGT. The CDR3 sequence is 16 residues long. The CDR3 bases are TGTGCCAGCACCCTCCGGGGGGGGCCGGACACAGATACGCGGTATTTT. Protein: CASTLRGGPDTDTRYF.

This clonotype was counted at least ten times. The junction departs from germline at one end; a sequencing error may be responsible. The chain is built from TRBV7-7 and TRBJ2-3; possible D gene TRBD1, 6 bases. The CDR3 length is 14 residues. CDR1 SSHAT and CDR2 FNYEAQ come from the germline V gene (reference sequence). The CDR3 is CASSLGQGTDTQYF. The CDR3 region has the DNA TGTGCTAGCAGCTTAGGGCAGGGGACAGATACGCAGTATTTT.

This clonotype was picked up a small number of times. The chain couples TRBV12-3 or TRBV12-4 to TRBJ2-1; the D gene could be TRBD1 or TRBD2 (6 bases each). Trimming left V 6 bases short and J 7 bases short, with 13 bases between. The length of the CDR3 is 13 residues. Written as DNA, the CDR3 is TGTGCCAGCAGGGGGGGCGGGTATAATGAGCAGTTCTTC. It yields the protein CASRGGGYNEQFF.

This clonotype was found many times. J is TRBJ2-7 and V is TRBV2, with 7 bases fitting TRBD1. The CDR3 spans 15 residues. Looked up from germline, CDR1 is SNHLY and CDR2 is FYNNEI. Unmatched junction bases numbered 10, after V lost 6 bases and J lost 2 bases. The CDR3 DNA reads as TGTGCCAGCAGATACCTAGACAGGGCAACCTACGAGCAGTACTTC. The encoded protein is CASRYLDRATYEQYF.

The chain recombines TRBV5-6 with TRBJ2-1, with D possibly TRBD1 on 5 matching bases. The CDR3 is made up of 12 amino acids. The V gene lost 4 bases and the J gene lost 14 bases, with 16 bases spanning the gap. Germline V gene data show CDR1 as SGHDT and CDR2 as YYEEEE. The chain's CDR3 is CASSTPREMEFF. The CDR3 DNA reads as TGTGCCAGCAGCACCCCCAGGGAAATGGAGTTCTTC.

The CDR3: CAWSEGAGELFF. In nucleotides, the CDR3 is TGTGCCTGGAGTGAGGGGGCCGGGGAGCTGTTTTTT. The V call is TRBV30, the J call TRBJ2-2; weak D call: TRBD1 (6 bases). The ends were cut back, 1 base at V and 6 bases at J, with 6 bases in the middle. In germline, CDR1 is GTSNPN, CDR2 SVGIG (reference sequence). The CDR3 consists of 12 residues.

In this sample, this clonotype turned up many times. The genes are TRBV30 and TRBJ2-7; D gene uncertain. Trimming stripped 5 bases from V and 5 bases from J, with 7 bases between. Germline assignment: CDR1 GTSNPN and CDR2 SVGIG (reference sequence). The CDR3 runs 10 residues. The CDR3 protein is CAWGGDEQYF. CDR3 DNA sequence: TGTGCCTGGGGTGGGGACGAGCAGTACTTC.

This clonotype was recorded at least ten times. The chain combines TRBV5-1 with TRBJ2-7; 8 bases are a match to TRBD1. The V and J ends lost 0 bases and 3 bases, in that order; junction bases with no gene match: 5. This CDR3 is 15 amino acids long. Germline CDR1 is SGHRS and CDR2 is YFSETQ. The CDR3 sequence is CASSLDGQGIYEQYF. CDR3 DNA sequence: TGCGCCAGCAGCTTGGACGGACAGGGCATCTACGAGCAGTACTTC.

CDR3: CAWSVLGSYGYTF. In nucleotides, the CDR3 is TGTGCCTGGAGTGTCCTGGGGAGCTATGGCTACACCTTC. The chain employs TRBV30 and TRBJ1-2; no definite D call. This CDR3 comprises 13 residues. Germline V gene data show CDR1 as GTSNPN and CDR2 as SVGIG (reference sequence). V gave up 0 bases and J gave up 4 bases, with 9 bases separating them.

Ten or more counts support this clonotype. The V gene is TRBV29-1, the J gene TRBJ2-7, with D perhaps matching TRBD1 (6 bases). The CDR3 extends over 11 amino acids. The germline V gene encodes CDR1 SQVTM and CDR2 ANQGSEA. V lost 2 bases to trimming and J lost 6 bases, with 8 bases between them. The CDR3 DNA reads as TGCAGCGTTGAACAGGGGCCCGAGCAGTACTTC. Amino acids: CSVEQGPEQYF.

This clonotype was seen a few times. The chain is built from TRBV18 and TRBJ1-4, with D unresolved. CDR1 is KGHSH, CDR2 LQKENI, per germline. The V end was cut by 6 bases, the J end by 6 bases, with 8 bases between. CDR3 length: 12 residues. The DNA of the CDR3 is TGTGCCAGCTCCCCCGGGGATGAAAAACTGTTTTTT. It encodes CASSPGDEKLFF. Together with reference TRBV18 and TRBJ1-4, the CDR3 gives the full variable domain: NAGVMQNPRHLVRRRGQEARLRCSPMKGHSHVYWYRQLPEEGLKFMVYLQKENIIDESGMPKERFSAEFPKEGPSILRIQQVVRGDSAAYFCASSPGDEKLFFGSGTQLSVL.

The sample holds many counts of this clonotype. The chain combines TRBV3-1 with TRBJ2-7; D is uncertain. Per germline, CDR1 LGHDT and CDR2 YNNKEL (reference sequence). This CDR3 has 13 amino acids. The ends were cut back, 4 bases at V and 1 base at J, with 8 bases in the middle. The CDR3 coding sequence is TGTGCCAGCAGCCTTTTAGCATCCTACGAGCAGTACTTC. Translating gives CASSLLASYEQYF.

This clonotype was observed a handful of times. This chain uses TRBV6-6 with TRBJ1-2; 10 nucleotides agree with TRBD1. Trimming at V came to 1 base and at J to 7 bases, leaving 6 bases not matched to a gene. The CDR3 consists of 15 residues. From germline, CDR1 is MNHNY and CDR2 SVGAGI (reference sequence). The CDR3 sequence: CASSYLAGTGVGYTF. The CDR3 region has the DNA TGTGCCAGCAGTTACTTAGCCGGGACAGGGGTTGGCTACACCTTC.

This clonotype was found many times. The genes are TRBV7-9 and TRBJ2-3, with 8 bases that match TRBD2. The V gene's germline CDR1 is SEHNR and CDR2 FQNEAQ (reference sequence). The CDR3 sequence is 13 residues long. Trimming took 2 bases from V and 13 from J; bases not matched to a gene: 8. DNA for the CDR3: TGTGCCAGCAGCTTATTGGGACTAGAGGCGGAGTATTTT. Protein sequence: CASSLLGLEAEYF.

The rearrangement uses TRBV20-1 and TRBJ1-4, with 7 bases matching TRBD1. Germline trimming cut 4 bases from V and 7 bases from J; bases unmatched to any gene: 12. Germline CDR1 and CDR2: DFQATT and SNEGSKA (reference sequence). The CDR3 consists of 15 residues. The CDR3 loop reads CSAILNTGVREKLFF. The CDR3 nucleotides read TGCAGTGCTATTCTCAATACAGGGGTTCGTGAAAAACTGTTTTTT.

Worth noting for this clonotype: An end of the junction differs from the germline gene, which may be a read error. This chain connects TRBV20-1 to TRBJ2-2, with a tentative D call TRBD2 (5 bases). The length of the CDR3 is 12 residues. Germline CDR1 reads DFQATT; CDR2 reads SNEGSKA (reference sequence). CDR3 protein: CSASLHAGELLF. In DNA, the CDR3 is TGCAGTGCTAGTCTTCATGCCGGGGAGCTGTTATTT.

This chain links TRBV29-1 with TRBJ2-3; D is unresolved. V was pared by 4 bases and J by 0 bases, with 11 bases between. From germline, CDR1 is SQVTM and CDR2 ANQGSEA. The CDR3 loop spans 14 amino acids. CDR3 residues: CSVGTSSSTDTQYF. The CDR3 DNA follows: TGCAGCGTTGGAACGAGTTCTAGCACAGATACGCAGTATTTT.

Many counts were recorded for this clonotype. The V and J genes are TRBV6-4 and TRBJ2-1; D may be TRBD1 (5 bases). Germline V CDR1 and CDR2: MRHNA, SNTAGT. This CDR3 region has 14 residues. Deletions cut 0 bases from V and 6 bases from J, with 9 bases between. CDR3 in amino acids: CASSDSDKGNEQFF. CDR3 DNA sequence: TGTGCCAGCAGTGACTCGGACAAGGGCAATGAGCAGTTCTTC.